The following is a T cell receptor beta chain sequence with its context. What it recognizes is unknown. These data come from a study of PD-L1 blockade in urothelial cancer. In the study overall: It was at some point between 2013 and 2015 that patients started atezolizumab at 1,200 mg intravenously every 3 weeks. Whole-study findings and limits: Enhanced expansion of tumor-associated blood clones at 3 weeks characterized durable-benefit patients.

Every PCR received spiked-in synthetic TCR analog templates. The repertoire was sequenced with immunoSEQ multiplex PCR; TCRdb's copy has only in-frame clones and lacks some. The sample records some 120,000 clones, more than 75% being singletons. J lost 6 bases, V lost 4 bases, and 2 bases had no gene match. The germline V gene encodes CDR1 LGHNA and CDR2 YNFKEQ. The CDR3 has 15 residues. Sample time point: peripheral blood 6 weeks after treatment start. Patients yielded 1 to 8 samples each, pretreatment and on-treatment. The sequencing used PBMCs, collected around atezolizumab (anti-PD-L1) treatment. V and J are TRBV4-2 and TRBJ2-2; 13 bases agree with TRBD2. The clonotype was recovered from a man over 45 with urothelial cancer. As DNA, the CDR3 is TGTGCCAGCAGCCTTACTAGCGGGAGGGCCGGGGAGCTGTTTTTT. Translation: CASSLTSGRAGELFF.